The 30 T cell receptor beta chains presented below share a single source sample, sequenced in a study of shared clonotypes between healthy human individuals. Produced via immunoSEQ multiplex PCR; TCRdb's table is partial and in-frame only. The table lists approximately 2,300,000 clones, just under 95% of them singletons. The sequenced sample was naive CD4+ T cells from PBMCs. Subset defined: CD45RA+ positively selected. The source is a man aged 18 to 30 in good health. Some clones in this sample may be carry-over from other donors' samples.

The V call is TRBV9, the J call TRBJ2-3; possibly TRBD1 or TRBD2 for D (5 bases each). The CDR3 is made up of 13 amino acids. V lost 3 bases and J lost 14, with 19 bases in between. Germline CDR1 is SGDLS and CDR2 is YYNGEE. In nucleotides, the CDR3 is TGTGCCAGCAGCGCCTGGGGGACCCAGCGACTGTATTTT. Protein: CASSAWGTQRLYF.

V gene TRBV7-8 combines with J gene TRBJ2-7; a weak D match, TRBD1 (5 bases). The CDR3 is 12 amino acids. From germline, CDR1 is SGHVS and CDR2 FQNEAQ. V lost 8 bases, J lost 7 bases, and 15 bases lay in between. The CDR3 protein is CASGQGDSEQYF. CDR3 DNA sequence: TGTGCCAGCGGACAAGGGGATTCGGAGCAGTACTTC.

The V call is TRBV6-1, the J call TRBJ2-7, with TRBD2 matching 7 bases. The CDR3 has 17 residues. With 2 bases clipped from V and 3 bases from J, the junction kept 13 bases outside the gene matches. The V gene's germline CDR1 is MNHNS and CDR2 SASEGT. Written as DNA, the CDR3 is TGTGCCAGCAGTGAATTCACGACTTGGCGGGAGTTCTACGAGCAGTACTTC. Amino acids: CASSEFTTWREFYEQYF.

The J gene is TRBJ2-1, the V gene TRBV18; D is undetermined. V was trimmed by 6 bases and J by 6 bases, leaving 12 bases between them. Germline V gives CDR1 KGHSH, CDR2 LQKENI. This CDR3 is 13 amino acids long. The CDR3 region is CASSRTPTNEQFF. CDR3 DNA sequence: TGTGCCAGCTCTCGAACTCCCACCAATGAGCAGTTCTTC.

The chain has TRBV29-1 and TRBJ2-2, with a possible D match to TRBD1 (5 bases). V was cut by 7 bases and J by 6 bases, with 12 bases left in between. Germline loops: CDR1 SQVTM, CDR2 ANQGSEA. The CDR3 runs 12 residues. In DNA form, the CDR3 reads TGCAGCGGATACCAGGGTGCCGGGGAGCTGTTTTTT. It yields the protein CSGYQGAGELFF.

The chain employs TRBV28 and TRBJ2-5; 8 nucleotides align to TRBD1. The CDR3 is 13 residues long. The germline gives CDR1 MDHEN, CDR2 SYDVKM. CDR3 region: CVSGQGIQETQYF. The CDR3 coding sequence is TGTGTCTCCGGACAGGGCATCCAAGAGACCCAGTACTTC.

The J gene is TRBJ2-3, the V gene TRBV27; no clear D gene. CDR3 size: 18 residues. V was pared by 4 bases and J by 2 bases, with 22 bases between. Germline CDR1 MNHEY, CDR2 SMNVEV (reference sequence). The CDR3 DNA sequence: TGTGCCAGCAGTTGCCCCCTAATTTGTTCGCGGAACACAGATACGCAGTATTTT. Translated: CASSCPLICSRNTDTQYF.

J is TRBJ2-2 and V is TRBV11-3, with 8 bases identical to TRBD1. There are 16 residues in the CDR3. Germline V lookup: CDR1 SGHNT, CDR2 YENEEA. Trimming removed 1 base from V and 1 base from J; junction bases left unmatched: 2. CDR3 sequence: CASSLVGQGNTGELFF. The CDR3 DNA reads as TGTGCCAGCAGCTTAGTTGGACAGGGGAACACCGGGGAGCTGTTTTTT.

The chain carries TRBV27 and TRBJ2-3; 8 nucleotides agree with TRBD2. Germline V CDR1 and CDR2: MNHEY, SMNVEV (reference sequence). CDR3 length: 14 residues. V dropped 5 bases and J dropped 4; count of bases not matched to a gene: 5. The CDR3 coding sequence is TGTGCCAGCAGTCTTCGAGCGGGAGCAGATACGCAGTATTTT. It yields the protein CASSLRAGADTQYF.

The rearrangement joins TRBV10-1 to TRBJ2-7; TRBD2 agrees at 7 bases. From germline, CDR1 is WNHNN and CDR2 SYGVQD (reference sequence). The CDR3 totals 13 residues. J was trimmed by 5 bases and V by 3 bases; bases with no gene match: 4. This CDR3 is CASSESLADEQYF. The CDR3 DNA is TGCGCCAGCAGTGAAAGTCTAGCGGACGAGCAGTACTTC.

The chain is built from TRBV6-5 and TRBJ2-1; D might be TRBD2 (6 bases). The CDR3 contains 15 residues. Germline CDR1 and CDR2: MNHEY and SVGAGI. V gave up 5 bases and J gave up 8 bases, with 19 bases separating them. CDR3 amino acids: CASSQPNLAWDEQFF. The CDR3 nucleotides are TGTGCCAGCAGTCAACCGAACCTAGCGTGGGATGAGCAGTTCTTC.

The chain recombines TRBV9 with TRBJ2-6; D might be TRBD2 (6 bases). Germline lookup yields CDR1 SGDLS and CDR2 YYNGEE. Trimming cost V 6 bases and J 1 base, with 17 bases left between them. This CDR3 is 17 amino acids long. The CDR3 bases are TGTGCCAGCACCCCAATGGGACTTCCTTCTGGGGCCAACGTCCTGACTTTC. Protein product: CASTPMGLPSGANVLTF.

Written as DNA, the CDR3 is TGTGCCAGCAGTGGGGGGGAGGGCGTGTACACTGAAGCTTTCTTT. It codes for CASSGGEGVYTEAFF. J is TRBJ1-1 and V is TRBV2; D perhaps matches TRBD1 (5 bases). Trimming removed 4 bases at V and 3 bases at J, with 15 bases between. This CDR3 spans 15 amino acids. Germline V gene data show CDR1 as SNHLY and CDR2 as FYNNEI.

The chain joins TRBV27 to TRBJ1-2; 12 bases match TRBD1. This CDR3 has 16 residues. From germline, CDR1 is MNHEY and CDR2 SMNVEV (reference sequence). J lost 6 bases, V lost 5 bases, and 10 bases had no gene match. The DNA of the CDR3 is TGTGCCAGCAGTCTTAGTCCGGGACAGGGGGCGAATGGCTACACCTTC. Translated, it gives CASSLSPGQGANGYTF.

V and J are TRBV11-2 and TRBJ2-3; tentatively, D is TRBD2 (6 bases). Germline V gene lookup returns CDR1 SGHAT and CDR2 FQNNGV. The CDR3 is 16 amino acids. V gave up 7 bases and J gave up 5 bases, with 22 bases separating them. The chain's CDR3 is CASNRLRAGWGDTQYF. The CDR3, as DNA: TGTGCCAGCAACCGGTTAAGGGCGGGATGGGGAGATACGCAGTATTTT.

The V call is TRBV29-1, the J call TRBJ2-1, with 8 bases aligning to TRBD1. J lost 0 bases, V lost 6 bases, and 4 bases had no gene match. Per germline, CDR1 SQVTM and CDR2 ANQGSEA. This CDR3 comprises 14 residues. The CDR3 nucleotides read TGCAGCGTACTTGGACAGGGCTCCTACAATGAGCAGTTCTTC. This translates into CSVLGQGSYNEQFF.

The chain uses TRBV9 and TRBJ2-2, with D tentatively TRBD1 (5 bases). The CDR3 runs to 15 residues. Trimming removed 4 bases from V and 4 bases from J, with 14 bases in between. CDR1 SGDLS and CDR2 YYNGEE come from the germline V gene. The CDR3 loop reads CASSQSRAGTGELFF. CDR3 nucleotide sequence: TGTGCCAGCAGCCAGTCCAGGGCAGGCACCGGGGAGCTGTTTTTT.

V and J are TRBV20-1 and TRBJ2-5; D gene unclear. CDR1 DFQATT and CDR2 SNEGSKA come from the germline V gene (reference sequence). The germline V and J ends were trimmed by 4 bases and 5 bases, with 8 bases remaining between them. The CDR3 contains 11 residues. CDR3 loop: CSATPTETQYF. CDR3 in DNA: TGCAGTGCTACCCCGACGGAGACCCAGTACTTC.

This chain uses TRBV5-1 with TRBJ2-3, with no clear D. The CDR3 has 16 residues. Germline V gives CDR1 SGHRS, CDR2 YFSETQ. Trimming took off 0 bases at V and 0 bases at J, with 11 bases between the two ends. The chain's CDR3 is CASSLAGHPSTDTQYF. CDR3 sequence (DNA): TGCGCCAGCAGCTTGGCAGGCCATCCTAGCACAGATACGCAGTATTTT.

Of note for this clone: This sample includes further DNA sequences coding for the same CDR3. The J gene is TRBJ2-7, the V gene TRBV20-1; D not resolved. The length of the CDR3 is 10 residues. The V gene's germline CDR1 is DFQATT and CDR2 SNEGSKA (reference sequence). V lost 6 bases, J lost 3 bases, and 6 bases lay in between. CDR3 bases: TGCAGTGCCATTGACTACGAGCAGTACTTC. Translation: CSAIDYEQYF.

The chain employs TRBV28 and TRBJ2-7; 8 nucleotides agree with TRBD2. With 6 bases clipped from V and 3 bases from J, the junction kept 19 bases outside the gene matches. Germline V CDR1 and CDR2: MDHEN, SYDVKM. The CDR3 is 18 amino acids. CDR3 in amino acids: CASRSPAGGTPTGYEQYF. The CDR3 DNA reads TGTGCCAGCAGGTCCCCGGCGGGAGGTACCCCCACCGGCTACGAGCAGTACTTC.

The chain combines TRBV7-7 with TRBJ2-2; D is unclear. The CDR3 contains 14 residues. V shed 2 bases and J shed 6 bases, with 10 bases lying between them. The V gene's germline CDR1 is SSHAT and CDR2 FNYEAQ (reference sequence). CDR3 region: CASSLHSGSGELFF. The CDR3 coding sequence is TGTGCCAGCAGCTTACACTCCGGGTCCGGGGAGCTGTTTTTT. The variable domain in full, completed from reference TRBV7-7 and TRBJ2-2, reads GAGVSQSPRYKVTKRGQDVTLRCDPISSHATLYWYQQALGQGPEFLTYFNYEAQPDKSGLPSDRFSAERPEGSISTLTIQRTEQRDSAMYRCASSLHSGSGELFFGEGSRLTVL.

V and J are TRBV28 and TRBJ1-3; D unclear. CDR1 is MDHEN and CDR2 is SYDVKM in the germline V gene. V gave up 10 bases and J gave up 0 bases, with 13 bases separating them. The CDR3 loop spans 14 amino acids. As DNA, the CDR3 is TGTGCCACCACCTGGCCAGGCTCTGGAAACACCATATATTTT. Encoded protein: CATTWPGSGNTIYF.

This chain connects TRBV25-1 to TRBJ1-4; D gene uncertain. Germline V gene sequence: CDR1 MGHDK, CDR2 SYGVNS. Deletions cut 3 bases from V and 1 base from J, with 6 bases between. This CDR3 has 14 residues. In DNA, the CDR3 is TGTGCCAGCAGTGACCGGTTAACTAATGAAAAACTGTTTTTT. Translated, it gives CASSDRLTNEKLFF.

DNA of the CDR3: TGCGCCAGCAGCTTGCCCTCTCTAGCGGCGAACACCGGGGAGCTGTTTTTT. It encodes CASSLPSLAANTGELFF. The V gene is TRBV5-1, the J gene TRBJ2-2, with 7 bases that match TRBD2. Germline V gene sequence: CDR1 SGHRS, CDR2 YFSETQ. The CDR3 has 17 amino acids. The junction had 6 bases not matched to a gene; V was cut back by 1 base and J by 0 bases.

As to this clone: Other DNA sequences within the sample encode an identical CDR3. The chain recombines TRBV18 with TRBJ1-1; possible D gene TRBD1, 6 bases. There are 14 residues in the CDR3. Germline values: CDR1 KGHSH, CDR2 LQKENI. Trimming took off 6 bases at V and 6 bases at J, with 17 bases between the two ends. Here the CDR3 DNA reads TGTGCCAGCTCGCCAACAGGTGGGGGCTCTGAAGCTTTCTTT. Amino acid sequence: CASSPTGGGSEAFF.

This clone was detected only once. This chain links TRBV28 with TRBJ2-5; possibly TRBD1 for D (5 bases). V lost 1 base to trimming and J lost 2 bases, with 11 bases between them. The CDR3 is made up of 15 amino acids. From germline, CDR1 is MDHEN and CDR2 SYDVKM. CDR3 in amino acids: CASSLFRQGQETQYF. CDR3 nucleotide sequence: TGTGCCAGCAGTTTATTCCGCCAGGGTCAAGAGACCCAGTACTTC.

This chain uses TRBV27 with TRBJ2-7; D is unresolved. The CDR3 is 12 amino acids. V lost 6 bases, J lost 2 bases, and 8 bases lay in between. CDR1 and CDR2 from the germline V gene are MNHEY and SMNVEV (reference sequence). CDR3 loop: CASRGNPYEQYF. CDR3 bases: TGTGCCAGCAGAGGGAATCCCTACGAGCAGTACTTC.

The chain is built from TRBV2 and TRBJ1-1; possibly TRBD1 for D (5 bases). The CDR3 covers 16 residues. The V gene's germline CDR1 is SNHLY and CDR2 FYNNEI. Trimming pared 7 bases from V and 2 bases from J, leaving 20 bases between. The CDR3, as DNA: TGTGCCAGCATTGGAGGACTGCTTGGGGGTAACACTGAAGCTTTCTTT. The encoded protein is CASIGGLLGGNTEAFF. The full variable domain, rest sourced from reference TRBV2 and TRBJ1-1, is EPEVTQTPSHQVTQMGQEVILRCVPISNHLYFYWYRQILGQKVEFLVSFYNNEISEKSEIFDDQFSVERPDGSNFTLKIRSTKLEDSAMYFCASIGGLLGGNTEAFFGQGTRLTVV.

The chain joins TRBV2 to TRBJ2-1; 9 positions agree with TRBD2. Looked up from germline, CDR1 is SNHLY and CDR2 is FYNNEI. The CDR3 totals 17 residues. Germline trimming cut 6 bases from V and 0 bases from J; bases unmatched to any gene: 9. The CDR3 region is CASRRLTSGSSYNEQFF. The CDR3 bases are TGTGCCAGCAGACGCCTGACTAGCGGTAGCTCCTACAATGAGCAGTTCTTC.